Shown below are 25 T cell receptor beta chains from a single sample sequenced in a study of identical twins. TCRdb analysed the 5' RACE reads with MiXCR anew, one entry per CDR3 protein. The repertoire holds approximately 700,000 distinct CDR3 sequences, with around a sixth as singletons. The data also belong to a second study, concerning T cells expressing NK-cell markers.

Sequences were obtained from PBMCs. The receptors come from a woman between 18 and 29 years old in good health.

The rearrangement links TRBV12-3 or TRBV12-4 to TRBJ2-1; D may be TRBD2 (6 bases). This CDR3 contains 14 residues. Trimming took off 7 bases at V and 2 bases at J, with 12 bases between the two ends. CDR3 amino acids: CASNRGYPYNEQFF. CDR3 bases: TGTGCCAGCAATCGGGGGTACCCCTACAATGAGCAGTTCTTC.

At least ten counts were recorded for this clonotype. V usage is TRBV6-1 and J usage is TRBJ1-3, with D possibly matching TRBD1 (5 bases). V was cut by 6 bases and J by 4 bases, with 16 bases left in between. The CDR3 runs 15 residues. The germline V gene has CDR1 MNHNS and CDR2 SASEGT. The CDR3 sequence: CASRTAGSSGNTIYF. CDR3 nucleotides: TGTGCCAGCAGGACCGCAGGGAGTTCAGGAAACACCATATATTTT.

The sample holds a few counts of this clonotype. The chain is built from TRBV27 and TRBJ2-1; 10 bases map to TRBD2. Germline assignment: CDR1 MNHEY and CDR2 SMNVEV (reference sequence). Trimming removed 5 bases from V and 9 bases from J; junction bases left unmatched: 13. The CDR3 runs 16 residues. CDR3 loop: CASSPRGLAGDGEQFF. Written as DNA, the CDR3 is TGTGCCAGCAGTCCCCGTGGGCTAGCGGGAGACGGTGAGCAGTTCTTC.

The rearrangement joins TRBV12-3 or TRBV12-4 to TRBJ2-3; tentatively, D is TRBD1 (6 bases). V was shortened by 6 bases and J by 0 bases, with 13 bases between the two germline ends. The CDR3 is 15 amino acids. As DNA, the CDR3 is TGTGCCAGCAGCTCGACAGGTCCTAGCACAGATACGCAGTATTTT. Protein: CASSSTGPSTDTQYF.

This clonotype showed up just once. The chain combines TRBV5-5 with TRBJ2-5, with D perhaps TRBD2 (6 bases). From germline, CDR1 is SGHKS and CDR2 YYEKEE (reference sequence). V dropped 4 bases and J dropped 5 bases, with 15 bases sitting between them. The CDR3 runs to 14 residues. Here the CDR3 reads CASSRASGLETQYF. CDR3 nucleotide sequence: TGTGCCAGCAGCCGGGCCTCGGGACTTGAGACCCAGTACTTC.

This clonotype was detected a few times. The gene calls are TRBV20-1 and TRBJ2-5; D may be TRBD1 (6 bases). Germline assignment: CDR1 DFQATT and CDR2 SNEGSKA (reference sequence). There are 15 residues in the CDR3. The V and J ends lost 5 bases and 9 bases respectively, with 25 bases between them. CDR3 in DNA: TGCAGTGCTTCACGTGACACGTGGGGGCCGGGCGCCCAGTACTTC. It yields the protein CSASRDTWGPGAQYF.

This clonotype was observed a few times. V usage is TRBV12-3 or TRBV12-4 and J usage is TRBJ1-1; D is unresolved. The CDR3 consists of 13 residues. Trimming cost V 1 base and J 4 bases, with 7 bases left between them. CDR3 bases: TGTGCCAGCAGTTTAGGCAGTGCCACTGAAGCTTTCTTT. Translated: CASSLGSATEAFF.

The table lists this clonotype with many counts. The chain is built from TRBV10-3 and TRBJ2-4; D call uncertain. Per germline, CDR1 ENHRY and CDR2 SYGVKD. Trimming removed 4 bases from V and 10 bases from J, with 8 bases in between. The CDR3 is made up of 11 amino acids. In DNA form, the CDR3 reads TGTGCCATCAGTGGTGGAAGGATTCAGTACTTC. This gives the protein CAISGGRIQYF.

This chain joins TRBV7-9 and TRBJ2-3; D is uncertain. V lost 5 bases and J lost 0, with 6 bases in between. Germline CDR1 SEHNR, CDR2 FQNEAQ (reference sequence). The CDR3 has 13 amino acids. DNA for the CDR3: TGTGCCAGCAGCGCGACTAGCACAGATACGCAGTATTTT. As protein: CASSATSTDTQYF.

J is TRBJ1-1 and V is TRBV7-3; tentative D call: TRBD1 (6 bases). The CDR3 extends over 15 amino acids. CDR1 and CDR2 (germline): SGHTA, FQGTGA. V lost 5 bases and J lost 1, with 14 bases in between. The CDR3 DNA sequence: TGTGCCAGCAGCCCACAGGGACGGTGGAACACTGAAGCTTTCTTT. Translating it yields CASSPQGRWNTEAFF.

This chain connects TRBV20-1 to TRBJ2-1; D is possibly TRBD1 (5 bases). The germline CDR1 and CDR2 sequences are DFQATT and SNEGSKA (reference sequence). This CDR3 spans 16 amino acids. Trimming left V 0 bases short and J 0 bases short, with 12 bases between. DNA for the CDR3: TGCAGTGCTAGAGATCAGGGCGCCAGCTCCTACAATGAGCAGTTCTTC. Amino acids: CSARDQGASSYNEQFF.

The V gene is TRBV5-1, the J gene TRBJ2-3; D tentatively reads TRBD1 or TRBD2 (6 bases each). Germline V lookup: CDR1 SGHRS, CDR2 YFSETQ. The CDR3 contains 15 residues. Trimming stripped 4 bases from V and 9 bases from J, with 21 bases between. The CDR3 loop reads CASSRDLLEGGTQYF. The CDR3, as DNA: TGCGCCAGCAGCCGGGACCTCCTGGAGGGGGGCACGCAGTATTTT.

This chain uses TRBV20-1 with TRBJ2-3, with TRBD1 matching 7 bases. CDR1 is DFQATT, CDR2 SNEGSKA, per germline (reference sequence). This CDR3 is 13 amino acids long. Unmatched junction bases numbered 6, after V lost 5 bases and J lost 4 bases. CDR3 DNA sequence: TGCAGTGCTGTACGACAGGGACCAGATACGCAGTATTTT. This encodes CSAVRQGPDTQYF.

This clonotype was detected a few times. The DNA for the CDR3 is TGTGCCAGCAGTCTTAACTGGGCCGTCTACGAGCAGTACTTC. Translated, it gives CASSLNWAVYEQYF. J is TRBJ2-7 and V is TRBV12-3 or TRBV12-4; D gene ambiguous. The CDR3 consists of 14 residues. The ends were cut back, 5 bases at V and 3 bases at J, with 14 bases in the middle.

The V gene is TRBV6-2 or TRBV6-3, the J gene TRBJ2-1, with a possible D match to TRBD2 (7 bases). The CDR3 length is 16 residues. The V and J ends lost 0 bases and 4 bases respectively, with 13 bases between them. The V gene's germline CDR1 is MNHEY and CDR2 SVGEGT. CDR3 sequence reads: CASSYSGGGVYNEQFF. The CDR3 bases are TGTGCCAGCAGTTACTCCGGCGGGGGCGTTTACAATGAGCAGTTCTTC.

The chain joins TRBV7-8 to TRBJ2-5; D tentatively reads TRBD1 or TRBD2 (5 bases each). CDR3 length: 14 amino acids. CDR1 and CDR2 (germline): SGHVS, FQNEAQ. Trimming stripped 8 bases from V and 3 bases from J, with 16 bases between. The CDR3 nucleotides read TGTGCCAGCTGGGGAACCGGGACCGAAGAGACCCAGTACTTC. This codes for CASWGTGTEETQYF.

This clonotype turned up a few times. The chain is built from TRBV6-1 and TRBJ2-5; weak D call: TRBD1 (6 bases). Trimming took 6 bases from V and 2 from J, leaving 10 bases between them. Germline V gene data show CDR1 as MNHNS and CDR2 as SASEGT. This CDR3 has 13 amino acids. The CDR3 is CASSADRQETQYF. The CDR3, as DNA: TGTGCCAGCAGCGCAGACAGGCAAGAGACCCAGTACTTC.

This clonotype was seen more than once but under ten times. The chain couples TRBV20-1 to TRBJ2-1; TRBD2 matches at 11 bases. With V trimmed by 6 bases and J by 9 bases, 10 bases remained unmatched. CDR1 DFQATT and CDR2 SNEGSKA come from the germline V gene (reference sequence). The CDR3 has 14 amino acids. The CDR3 region has the DNA TGCAGTGCCCAACTAGCGGGGGCACGGAGTGAGCAGTTCTTC. It is translated as CSAQLAGARSEQFF.

This chain connects TRBV10-3 to TRBJ2-1, with D possibly being TRBD2 (5 bases). The CDR3 runs to 16 residues. Germline V gene sequence: CDR1 ENHRY, CDR2 SYGVKD. The germline V and J ends were trimmed by 10 bases and 0 bases, with 19 bases remaining between them. CDR3 sequence reads: CATTVGIRGSYNEQFF. In DNA form, the CDR3 reads TGTGCCACCACCGTTGGGATCCGGGGCTCCTACAATGAGCAGTTCTTC.

There are a few counts of this clonotype. This chain uses TRBV15 with TRBJ1-1; D not certain. The CDR3 totals 18 residues. Germline V lookup: CDR1 LNHNV, CDR2 YYDKDF (reference sequence). Trimming removed 0 bases from V and 4 bases from J, with 21 bases in between. The DNA for the CDR3 is TGTGCCACCAGCAGAGATGCCCCCCGTCTGGAGGGTCGCACTGAAGCTTTCTTT. Amino acids: CATSRDAPRLEGRTEAFF.

The chain recombines TRBV20-1 with TRBJ1-5; a weak D match, TRBD1 (5 bases). Germline-derived CDR1 and CDR2 are DFQATT and SNEGSKA (reference sequence). The length of the CDR3 is 16 residues. V shed 3 bases and J shed 0 bases, with 15 bases lying between them. CDR3: CSAREIDSYSNQPQHF. The CDR3 DNA reads TGCAGTGCTAGGGAAATTGACAGCTATAGCAATCAGCCCCAGCATTTT.

This clonotype has a handful of counts. The rearrangement uses TRBV20-1 and TRBJ1-6, with no clear D. Germline-derived CDR1 and CDR2 are DFQATT and SNEGSKA (reference sequence). V was shortened by 2 bases and J by 9 bases, with 8 bases between the two germline ends. CDR3 size: 12 residues. CDR3: CSARFRGSPLHF. CDR3 nucleotide sequence: TGCAGTGCTAGATTTCGAGGTTCACCCCTCCACTTT.

A few counts support this clonotype. The genes are TRBV27 and TRBJ2-2; a weak D match, TRBD2 (5 bases). With 7 bases removed from V and 5 bases from J, the gap between germline ends came to 11 bases. The CDR3 is made up of 13 amino acids. Per the germline V gene, CDR1 is MNHEY and CDR2 is SMNVEV (reference sequence). CDR3 in DNA: TGTGCCAGCATCCGAGGGCGGACCGGGGAGCTGTTTTTT. It translates to CASIRGRTGELFF.

The chain employs TRBV20-1 and TRBJ2-1; D tentatively reads TRBD1 or TRBD2 (6 bases each). The CDR3 contains 15 residues. CDR1 is DFQATT, CDR2 SNEGSKA, per germline (reference sequence). V was trimmed by 0 bases and J by 6 bases, leaving 15 bases between them. CDR3 residues: CSARDRTGAVNEQFF. The CDR3 nucleotides are TGCAGTGCTAGAGATCGAACGGGGGCCGTCAATGAGCAGTTCTTC.

This clonotype showed up many times. V and J are TRBV7-2 and TRBJ2-1; no clear D. The CDR3 consists of 11 residues. V dropped 0 bases and J dropped 9 bases, with 3 bases sitting between them. Germline V gene sequence: CDR1 SGHTA, CDR2 FQGNSA. This chain's CDR3 is CASSLASEQFF. The CDR3 DNA is TGTGCCAGCAGCTTAGCCTCTGAGCAGTTCTTC.